Below are 15 T cell receptor beta chains sequenced from a single sample in a study of CXCR3-negative and CXCR3-positive naive CD8 T cells. All TRB cDNA libraries came from 5' RACE performed with UMI labels. TCRdb reprocessed the 5' RACE reads and stores each CDR3 protein as one record, lacking DNA. There are tens of thousands of distinct CDR3 sequences in the sample, with roughly 8.4% held by the top ten. The sample taken for sequencing was memory CD8+ T cells from blood. These TCRs come from a human donor in good health. Some clones in this sample may be carry-over from other donors' samples.

The rearrangement uses TRBV2 and TRBJ2-7. Germline V gene data show CDR1 as SNHLY and CDR2 as FYNNEI. The CDR3 runs to 15 residues. The CDR3: CASSELLGASYEQYF. Filled out from reference TRBV2 and TRBJ2-7, the complete variable domain reads EPEVTQTPSHQVTQMGQEVILRCVPISNHLYFYWYRQILGQKVEFLVSFYNNEISEKSEIFDDQFSVERPDGSNFTLKIRSTKLEDSAMYFCASSELLGASYEQYFGPGTRLTVT.

The V gene is TRBV2, the J gene TRBJ1-1. CDR1 is SNHLY and CDR2 is FYNNEI in the germline V gene. The CDR3 totals 11 residues. The CDR3 loop is CASRGNTEAFF.

This sequence joins TRBV6-2 or TRBV6-3 and TRBJ2-3; TCRdb picks TRBD1, but there is no DNA to check that call. CDR3 length equals 14 residues. Germline lookup yields CDR1 MNHEY and CDR2 SVGEGT. CDR3 loop: CASSPPGSTDTQYF.

The rearrangement uses TRBV3-1 and TRBJ2-3; TCRdb picks TRBD1, but there is no DNA to check that call. Germline V gives CDR1 LGHDT, CDR2 YNNKEL (reference sequence). This CDR3 contains 16 residues. The CDR3 is CASSQDTGQSTDTQYF.

The chain recombines TRBV5-5 with TRBJ2-7; without DNA, the TCRdb call of TRBD1 cannot be checked. CDR3 length: 13 amino acids. Germline CDR1 and CDR2: SGHKS and YYEKEE (reference sequence). CDR3 protein: CASDVTGAYEQYF.

CDR3 sequence: CASSTASGGTDTQYF. This sequence joins TRBV6-2 or TRBV6-3 and TRBJ2-3; TCRdb proposes TRBD2, but this gene call is untestable without DNA. The CDR3 is 15 residues long. Germline-derived CDR1 and CDR2 are MNHEY and SVGEGT.

The J gene is TRBJ2-7, the V gene TRBV29-1. This CDR3 spans 13 amino acids. Germline assignment: CDR1 SQVTM and CDR2 ANQGSEA. The CDR3 protein is CSVVLGRSYEQYF.

The chain links TRBV27 to TRBJ2-7; TCRdb's D call, TRBD1, is unchecked because there is no DNA. CDR1 is MNHEY and CDR2 is SMNVEV in the germline V gene (reference sequence). CDR3 length equals 14 residues. The CDR3 loop is CASSSRGRPYEQYF.

V and J are TRBV4-1 and TRBJ2-7; TCRdb gives TRBD1 as the D gene, but with no DNA this cannot be confirmed. Germline-derived CDR1 and CDR2 are MGHRA and YSYEKL. The CDR3 is made up of 15 amino acids. CDR3 sequence reads: CASSQAGTGDYEQYF.

The CDR3 spells CSVVWYGGNTDTQYF. The chain joins TRBV29-1 to TRBJ2-3; there is no DNA to check the TCRdb D call of TRBD1. This CDR3 is built from 15 residues. In germline, CDR1 is SQVTM, CDR2 ANQGSEA.

The V and J genes are TRBV28 and TRBJ2-5. Germline values: CDR1 MDHEN, CDR2 SYDVKM. The CDR3 is made up of 14 amino acids. The CDR3 reads CASSFVALQETQYF.

V and J are TRBV14 and TRBJ2-1. CDR3 length equals 15 residues. CDR1 and CDR2 from the germline V gene are SGHDN and FVKESK. This CDR3 reads CASSQREFSYNEQFF.

The V and J genes are TRBV4-2 and TRBJ2-1. Germline-derived CDR1 and CDR2 are LGHNA and YNFKEQ. There are 14 residues in the CDR3. The CDR3 sequence is CASSQERIYNEQFF.

The rearrangement uses TRBV4-3 and TRBJ2-1. Germline loops: CDR1 LGHNA, CDR2 YSLEER. There are 17 residues in the CDR3. The CDR3 spells CASSQESWLASYNEQFF.

J is TRBJ1-1 and V is TRBV7-9. Per germline, CDR1 SEHNR and CDR2 FQNEAQ (reference sequence). This CDR3 is 14 amino acids long. The CDR3: CASSLGIMNTEAFF.